This TCR beta chain came from a study of T-cell reconstitution after alpha-beta-depleted transplantation in children. Construction of the TCRbeta library involved unique molecular identifiers. Via MiXCR, TCRdb re-called the PCR reads, giving one row per CDR3 protein. The data contain approximately 430,000 distinct CDR3 sequences, 15% to 20% of them singletons. In this sample, this clonotype turned up a few times. Its antigen is not known. Germline V gene sequence: CDR1 MDHEN, CDR2 SYDVKM. The CDR3 is 14 residues long. V lost 7 bases and J 7 bases, leaving 17 bases between the germline ends. Study-wide results and caveats: Approximately two months post-transplant, alpha-beta T cells reportedly originated from several hundred expanded graft clones.

The rearrangement joins TRBV28 to TRBJ1-5; D call uncertain. This TCR derives from a boy less than two years old who had a stem cell transplant for Wiskott-Aldrich syndrome, so the T cells may come from the graft donor. The sequences come from PBMCs, mostly from graft donor cells, collected 360 days after TCRalphabeta/CD19-depleted stem cell transplant. The CDR3 region is CASTLDRLWQPQHF. CDR3 DNA: TGTGCCAGCACCTTGGATAGGCTCTGGCAGCCCCAGCATTTT. The entire variable domain, with the rest obtained from reference TRBV28 and TRBJ1-5, is as follows: DVKVTQSSRYLVKRTGEKVFLECVQDMDHENMFWYRQDPGLGLRLIYFSYDVKMKEKGDIPEGYSVSREKKERFSLILESASTNQTSMYLCASTLDRLWQPQHFGDGTRLSIL.